Below are 3 T cell receptor beta chains sequenced from a single sample in a study of T-cell reconstitution after alpha-beta-depleted transplantation in children. Molecular barcoding with unique molecular identifiers was used for the TCRbeta library. TCRdb redid the calling of the PCR reads with MiXCR, one entry per CDR3 protein. There are some 440,000 distinct CDR3 sequences in the sample; 15% to 20% occur only once, and approximately 28% lies in the top ten. The sequenced sample was PBMCs, mostly from graft donor cells, obtained 360 days after TCRalphabeta/CD19-depleted stem cell transplant. These receptors all come from a boy under two years old who had a stem cell transplant for Wiskott-Aldrich syndrome, so the T cells may come from the graft donor.

This clonotype was detected a few times. The rearrangement links TRBV5-1 to TRBJ2-7, with 13 positions matching TRBD2. There are 16 residues in the CDR3. Germline V gene sequence: CDR1 SGHRS, CDR2 YFSETQ. Trimming removed 3 bases from V and 4 bases from J; junction bases left unmatched: 7. The CDR3 region is CASSSLAGGPLYEQYF. Written as DNA, the CDR3 is TGCGCCAGCAGCTCACTAGCGGGGGGGCCATTATACGAGCAGTACTTC. Full variable domain (missing parts from reference TRBV5-1 and TRBJ2-7): KAGVTQTPRYLIKTRGQQVTLSCSPISGHRSVSWYQQTPGQGLQFLFEYFSETQRNKGNFPGRFSGRQFSNSRSEMNVSTLELGDSALYLCASSSLAGGPLYEQYFGPGTRLTVT.

In this sample, this clonotype turned up a few times. This chain connects TRBV5-1 to TRBJ2-2, with D unclear. Germline V gene sequence: CDR1 SGHRS, CDR2 YFSETQ. V shed 4 bases and J shed 6 bases, with 10 bases lying between them. The CDR3 consists of 13 residues. Here the CDR3 DNA reads TGCGCCAGCAGCCCTATAACATCCGGGGAGCTGTTTTTT. It specifies CASSPITSGELFF.

CDR3 in DNA: TGCAGCGTTGCCCGGACGGACACTGAAGCTTTCTTT. Translation gives CSVARTDTEAFF. The chain couples TRBV29-1 to TRBJ1-1; D gene unclear. CDR3 length: 12 residues. Germline V lookup: CDR1 SQVTM, CDR2 ANQGSEA. The V gene lost 4 bases and the J gene lost 3 bases, with 9 bases spanning the gap.